A single T cell receptor beta chain is shown here with its context. Deletions cut 1 base from V and 0 bases from J, with 9 bases between. The CDR3 has 15 amino acids. The germline V gene encodes CDR1 SEHNR and CDR2 FQNEAQ (reference sequence). Original handling: By means of reference gene primer amplification, nucleated cell counts were estimated. Sequencing used immunoSEQ multiplex PCR; TCRdb keeps in-frame clones, though not all of them. The D gene and trimming were derived from the DNA, and the V and J assignments and clone size from that table. This table holds almost 100,000 clones, more than 75% found once. These data are taken from a study of blood T cell repertoires in COVID-19. Study details: The analysed material was cDNA or gDNA that came from T cells, B-cell-depleted T cells, or PBMCs.

The receptor's source is a man between 45 and 60 years old with acute or convalescent COVID-19. The sequencing input was peripheral blood. The chain joins TRBV7-9 to TRBJ1-1, with a tentative D call TRBD1 (5 bases). CDR3 in DNA: TGTGCCAGCAGCTTAGATAGGGGCGTGAACACTGAAGCTTTCTTT. It translates to CASSLDRGVNTEAFF.